This T cell receptor beta chain was observed in a study of response to subunit inactivated influenza vaccine. This CDR3 region has 13 residues. Germline-derived CDR1 and CDR2 are DFQATT and SNEGSKA (reference sequence). V lost 6 bases and J 4 bases, leaving 15 bases between the germline ends. TCRdb reprocessed the RT-PCR reads with MiXCR, giving one entry per CDR3 protein. The sample comprises roughly 520,000 distinct CDR3 sequences, over 25% of which are singletons, and about 1.9% rests with the top ten. Source: CD4+ T cells sorted from PBMCs, taken about 5 days after vaccination. The gene calls are TRBV20-1 and TRBJ1-1; D unclear. This sequence originates from a man aged 50 to 60 who received an inactivated influenza vaccine. CDR3 sequence reads: CSASSTQVTEAFF. CDR3 in DNA: TGCAGTGCCTCCTCGACCCAGGTCACTGAAGCTTTCTTT.